The sequence of this T cell receptor beta chain was determined in a study of PD-1 blockade in mismatch repair-deficient tumors. Overall study context: Patients had approximately 12 mismatch repair-deficient cancer types, all previously treated and progressing.

This CDR3 comprises 14 residues. Germline V lookup: CDR1 SGHAT, CDR2 FQNNGV. Trimming cost V 3 bases and J 11 bases; bases outside gene matches: 7. Some clones are missing from TCRdb's copy, which holds only in-frame ones; the method was immunoSEQ multiplex PCR. The sample includes about 14,000 clones, roughly 82% seen only once; the top ten take approximately 2%. PCR or immunohistochemistry showed mismatch repair deficiency in every enrolled patient. The TCR-sequenced patients were three responders to pembrolizumab. The receptor comes from an adult with mismatch repair-deficient cancer. The sequencing used PBMCs, collected approximately 14 weeks after starting pembrolizumab. This sequence joins TRBV11-2 and TRBJ2-1; 10 positions match TRBD2. Here the CDR3 reads CASSLLAGELQQFF. CDR3 sequence (DNA): TGTGCCAGCAGCTTGCTAGCGGGAGAATTGCAGCAGTTCTTC.